These 26 T cell receptor beta chains were sequenced from one sample in a study of blood T cell repertoires in COVID-19. The repertoire was sequenced with immunoSEQ multiplex PCR; TCRdb's copy has only in-frame clones and lacks some. The sample holds tens of thousands of clones, over 75% seen once. Material: peripheral blood. All receptors derive from a man between 60 and 75 years old with acute or convalescent COVID-19.

This rearrangement joins TRBV29-1 to TRBJ1-1, with D possibly TRBD1 on 5 matching bases. V was clipped by 4 bases and J by 11 bases, with 20 bases between them. The CDR3 totals 13 residues. Germline assignment: CDR1 SQVTM and CDR2 ANQGSEA. CDR3 sequence (DNA): TGCAGCGTTGGGGCGCAGGGTTTGGGAGGGGCTTTCTTT. This gives the protein CSVGAQGLGGAFF. Using reference TRBV29-1 and TRBJ1-1 for the parts outside the CDR3, the full variable domain is SAVISQKPSRDICQRGTSLTIQCQVDSQVTMMFWYRQQPGQSLTLIATANQGSEATYESGFVIDKFPISRPNLTFSTLTVSNMSPEDSSIYLCSVGAQGLGGAFFGQGTRLTVV.

The rearrangement joins TRBV13 to TRBJ2-2; the D is unclear. V was trimmed by 5 bases and J by 2 bases, leaving 6 bases between them. From germline, CDR1 is PRHDT and CDR2 FYEKMQ (reference sequence). This CDR3 is 13 amino acids long. The CDR3 sequence is CASSPPNTGELFF. The CDR3 bases are TGTGCCAGCAGCCCCCCTAACACCGGGGAGCTGTTTTTT.

CDR3 loop: CASSLSAKTQYF. CDR3 coding DNA: TGTGCCAGCAGTTTAAGTGCGAAGACCCAGTACTTC. The chain joins TRBV28 to TRBJ2-5, with D unclear. Germline V gene sequence: CDR1 MDHEN, CDR2 SYDVKM. The length of the CDR3 is 12 residues. V was pared by 2 bases and J by 6 bases, with 7 bases between.

This clone has a handful of counts. This chain joins TRBV7-9 and TRBJ1-5, with TRBD1 identical over 7 bases. Per germline, CDR1 SEHNR and CDR2 FQNEAQ (reference sequence). This CDR3 is built from 16 residues. V shed 4 bases and J 7 bases; nucleotides not matched to a gene: 13. The CDR3 nucleotides are TGTGCCAGCAGCTCCCGGACAGGAGGATCGAGCCAGCCCCAGCATTTT. It yields the protein CASSSRTGGSSQPQHF.

The J gene is TRBJ1-2, the V gene TRBV5-6; maybe TRBD1 (5 bases). Germline V gives CDR1 SGHDT, CDR2 YYEEEE. The CDR3 is 12 amino acids. V gave up 3 bases and J gave up 8 bases, with 11 bases separating them. The CDR3, as DNA: TGTGCCAGCAGCTGGGGCGGGGTGGGCTACACCTTC. Translation gives CASSWGGVGYTF.

The chain joins TRBV15 to TRBJ2-7, with D perhaps matching TRBD1 (5 bases). The germline V gene has CDR1 LNHNV and CDR2 YYDKDF (reference sequence). Trimming cost V 1 base and J 1 base, with 8 bases left between them. The CDR3 contains 14 residues. This chain's CDR3 is CATSRVRQSYEQYF. CDR3 nucleotide sequence: TGTGCCACCAGCAGAGTAAGACAGTCCTACGAGCAGTACTTC.

The CDR3: CASSPRQGASNTEAFF. For the CDR3, the DNA is TGTGCCAGCTCACCACGACAGGGGGCGAGCAACACTGAAGCTTTCTTT. The chain employs TRBV18 and TRBJ1-1, with 10 bases fitting TRBD1. V trimming: 1 base; J trimming: 2 bases; junction bases outside the gene matches: 4. Looked up from germline, CDR1 is KGHSH and CDR2 is LQKENI. The CDR3 totals 16 residues.

The rearrangement joins TRBV7-3 to TRBJ2-5; no firm D call. Germline V gene sequence: CDR1 SGHTA, CDR2 FQGTGA. Trimming left V 5 bases short and J 1 base short, with 8 bases between. The CDR3 has 13 residues. CDR3 region: CASSPPGQETQYF. CDR3 DNA sequence: TGTGCCAGCAGCCCCCCCGGCCAAGAGACCCAGTACTTC.

The chain's CDR3 is CAWMGGLKEQYF. In DNA form, the CDR3 reads TGTGCCTGGATGGGAGGACTCAAAGAGCAGTACTTC. This chain joins TRBV30 and TRBJ2-7, with D possibly TRBD2 on 6 matching bases. This CDR3 has 12 residues. Per germline, CDR1 GTSNPN and CDR2 SVGIG (reference sequence). Trimming took off 4 bases at V and 7 bases at J, with 14 bases between the two ends.

The chain employs TRBV7-9 and TRBJ2-7; 8 bases map to TRBD1. The junction had 3 bases not matched to a gene; V was cut back by 5 bases and J by 9 bases. This CDR3 is built from 11 residues. The germline gives CDR1 SEHNR, CDR2 FQNEAQ (reference sequence). CDR3 bases: TGTGCCAGCAGCGCGGGGACAGGGCAGTACTTC. Encoded protein: CASSAGTGQYF. The whole variable domain, remainder taken from reference TRBV7-9 and TRBJ2-7, is DTGVSQNPRHKITKRGQNVTFRCDPISEHNRLYWYRQTLGQGPEFLTYFQNEAQLEKSRLLSDRFSAERPKGSFSTLEIQRTEQGDSAMYLCASSAGTGQYFGPGTRLTVT.

V usage is TRBV11-2 and J usage is TRBJ1-6; no clear D gene. CDR1 SGHAT and CDR2 FQNNGV come from the germline V gene. This CDR3 is built from 12 residues. V lost 5 bases and J 9 bases, leaving 8 bases between the germline ends. CDR3 loop: CASSQRGSPLHF. The DNA for the CDR3 is TGTGCCAGCAGCCAAAGAGGTTCACCCCTCCACTTT.

The J gene is TRBJ1-1, the V gene TRBV6-1, with 7 bases lining up with TRBD1. Germline loops: CDR1 MNHNS, CDR2 SASEGT. V was clipped by 2 bases and J by 4 bases; unmatched bases: 7. The CDR3 contains 15 residues. The CDR3 DNA follows: TGTGCCAGCAGTGAATTAAGAGGGGGCGGCACTGAAGCTTTCTTT. Its translation is CASSELRGGGTEAFF.

The rearrangement links TRBV7-2 to TRBJ2-1, with D hard to call. Trimming shortened V by 5 bases and J by 10 bases, and 24 bases separated the two germline ends. The V gene's germline CDR1 is SGHTA and CDR2 FQGNSA. The CDR3 is made up of 16 amino acids. CDR3 region: CASSPSPGYDLSEQFF. CDR3 DNA: TGTGCCAGCAGCCCCTCCCCAGGCTATGACCTGTCGGAGCAGTTCTTC. Combining the CDR3 with reference TRBV7-2 and TRBJ2-1 gives the whole variable domain GAGVSQSPSNKVTEKGKDVELRCDPISGHTALYWYRQSLGQGLEFLIYFQGNSAPDKSGLPSDRFSAERTGGSVSTLTIQRTQQEDSAVYLCASSPSPGYDLSEQFFGPGTRLTVL.

This chain connects TRBV6-2 or TRBV6-3 to TRBJ2-3; 11 positions agree with TRBD2. V lost 2 bases, J lost 4 bases, and 5 bases stayed unmatched. CDR1 is MNHEY and CDR2 is SVGEGT in the germline V gene. The CDR3 runs to 16 residues. In DNA, the CDR3 is TGTGCCAGCAGTTACACTAGCGGGAGATCGGCAGATACGCAGTATTTT. Its translation is CASSYTSGRSADTQYF.

The V call is TRBV19, the J call TRBJ2-7; D may be TRBD2 (6 bases). V was pared by 6 bases and J by 2 bases, with 20 bases between. Germline CDR1 and CDR2: LNHDA and SQIVND (reference sequence). The CDR3 length is 16 residues. CDR3 DNA sequence: TGTGCCAGTAGCCCTCAAATAACGGGAGCCACCTACGAGCAGTACTTC. As protein: CASSPQITGATYEQYF.

The chain has TRBV10-1 and TRBJ2-3, with TRBD2 identical over 10 bases. Germline assignment: CDR1 WNHNN and CDR2 SYGVQD (reference sequence). V lost 3 bases to trimming and J lost 1 base; unmatched junction nucleotides: 13. The CDR3 loop spans 19 amino acids. CDR3 in amino acids: CASSESWLAGASRTDTQYF. CDR3 DNA sequence: TGCGCCAGCAGTGAATCGTGGCTAGCGGGAGCATCTCGCACAGATACGCAGTATTTT.

The chain is built from TRBV19 and TRBJ2-1; 8 nucleotides line up with TRBD1. J gave up 10 bases and V 5 bases, and 7 bases lay outside the gene matches. Germline-derived CDR1 and CDR2 are LNHDA and SQIVND (reference sequence). CDR3 length: 13 residues. CDR3 in DNA: TGTGCCAGTAGTCAGGGGGCCGGTTGGGAGCAGTTCTTC. Residues: CASSQGAGWEQFF.

The V call is TRBV10-3, the J call TRBJ2-3, with 9 nucleotides matching TRBD2. The CDR3 runs 13 residues. V shed 5 bases and J 6 bases; nucleotides not matched to a gene: 3. Germline values: CDR1 ENHRY, CDR2 SYGVKD. CDR3 amino acids: CAISTSGGDTQYF. The CDR3 DNA reads TGTGCCATCAGTACAAGCGGGGGGGATACGCAGTATTTT.

The genes are TRBV19 and TRBJ2-3, with D possibly being TRBD1 (6 bases). V was clipped by 7 bases and J by 1 base, with 15 bases between them. CDR3 length: 15 amino acids. Per germline, CDR1 LNHDA and CDR2 SQIVND (reference sequence). CDR3 protein: CASKVSPGGTDTQYF. The CDR3 DNA reads TGTGCCAGTAAGGTGAGCCCAGGGGGCACAGATACGCAGTATTTT.

The chain employs TRBV28 and TRBJ1-2; 10 bases are shared with TRBD1. Germline trimming cut 5 bases from V and 5 bases from J; bases unmatched to any gene: 8. The CDR3 is made up of 15 amino acids. Germline assignment: CDR1 MDHEN and CDR2 SYDVKM. The CDR3 region has the DNA TGTGCCAGCAGTACAAGGGACAGGGGTTCTTATGGCTACACCTTC. This translates into CASSTRDRGSYGYTF.

This sequence joins TRBV7-3 and TRBJ2-7; 11 bases align to TRBD2. The CDR3 has 18 residues. Germline loops: CDR1 SGHTA, CDR2 FQGTGA. Trimming at V came to 2 bases and at J to 0 bases, leaving 9 bases not matched to a gene. This CDR3 is CASSLGGLAGLSSYEQYF. The CDR3 DNA follows: TGTGCCAGCAGCTTAGGCGGACTAGCGGGTCTTTCCTCCTACGAGCAGTACTTC.

The genes are TRBV4-3 and TRBJ2-1; 9 positions agree with TRBD2. This CDR3 is 16 amino acids long. Germline CDR1 and CDR2: LGHNA and YSLEER. The ends lost 0 bases at V and 6 bases at J; junction bases unmatched: 6. The CDR3 spells CASSQDEGGRVNEQFF. CDR3 bases: TGCGCCAGCAGCCAAGATGAGGGCGGGAGGGTCAATGAGCAGTTCTTC.

The chain has TRBV5-1 and TRBJ2-2; TRBD2 aligns across 13 bases. The V and J ends lost 3 bases and 5 bases, in that order; junction bases with no gene match: 4. Germline CDR1 is SGHRS and CDR2 is YFSETQ. The CDR3 is made up of 16 amino acids. CDR3 sequence reads: CASSSLAGGPTGELFF. The CDR3 DNA is TGCGCCAGCAGCTCACTAGCGGGAGGGCCGACCGGGGAGCTGTTTTTT.

V is TRBV20-1 and J is TRBJ2-7, with 8 bases identical to TRBD2. Germline V gene lookup returns CDR1 DFQATT and CDR2 SNEGSKA (reference sequence). The CDR3 is 13 residues long. V lost 4 bases to trimming and J lost 3 bases; unmatched junction nucleotides: 5. Here the CDR3 DNA reads TGCAGTGCTAATGAGCGGGAGCTCTACGAGCAGTACTTC. Amino acid sequence: CSANERELYEQYF.

The rearrangement links TRBV27 to TRBJ2-3, with D perhaps TRBD1 (6 bases). The CDR3 is made up of 15 amino acids. The germline V gene has CDR1 MNHEY and CDR2 SMNVEV (reference sequence). The ends were cut back, 3 bases at V and 0 bases at J, with 10 bases in the middle. CDR3 DNA sequence: TGTGCCAGCAGTTTCGGGACACCAAGCACAGATACGCAGTATTTT. This encodes CASSFGTPSTDTQYF.

This chain connects TRBV7-2 to TRBJ1-3; 11 bases map to TRBD1. Trimming at V came to 8 bases and at J to 4 bases, leaving 1 base not matched to a gene. The CDR3 has 13 residues. CDR1 and CDR2 (germline): SGHTA, FQGNSA. CDR3 in DNA: TGTGCCAGCGGACAGGGGGCCGGAAACACCATATATTTT. Translating gives CASGQGAGNTIYF. Based on the CDR3 plus reference TRBV7-2 and TRBJ1-3, the full variable domain is GAGVSQSPSNKVTEKGKDVELRCDPISGHTALYWYRQSLGQGLEFLIYFQGNSAPDKSGLPSDRFSAERTGGSVSTLTIQRTQQEDSAVYLCASGQGAGNTIYFGEGSWLTVV.